The next 10 T cell receptor beta chains were all read from a single sample in a study of vaccination and CD4 T cells after COVID-19 (dated by TCRdb to 2022 to 2024). The sample's treatment or condition, from its label and the paper: roughly ten-day PBMC culture with coronavirus spike peptide pools or control peptides (ViraFEST assay). Their antigen targets remain unknown. To prepare the library, PCR was applied. Sequencing used an Illumina iSeq 100. TCR sequencing of DNA from cultured CD4+ T cells used the Oncomine TCR Beta short-read assay at the Johns Hopkins FTIC core. TCRdb trimmed public reads at Q25 via fastp, called clones via MiXCR and kept in-frame beta chains. Rows are combined by CDR3 protein, so each entry shows the most common genes and DNA. In all, the sample holds about 23,000 distinct CDR3 sequences, and under 70% of those were seen once. The top ten clones comprise approximately 2.8% of the sample.

The sequenced sample consisted of CD4+ T cells from blood, cultured in vitro. The source is a human donor who had recovered from COVID-19.

V gene TRBV19 combines with J gene TRBJ1-1, with D tentatively TRBD1 (5 bases). V lost 1 base, J lost 4 bases, and 10 bases lay in between. CDR1 and CDR2 from the germline V gene are LNHDA and SQIVND (reference sequence). The CDR3 covers 14 residues. The CDR3: CASSIGRGSTEAFF. The CDR3 nucleotides read TGTGCCAGTAGTATAGGAAGGGGTTCCACTGAAGCTTTCTTT.

V usage is TRBV10-1 and J usage is TRBJ1-5; D gene uncertain. The CDR3 consists of 13 residues. The V gene's germline CDR1 is WNHNN and CDR2 SYGVQD (reference sequence). V shed 3 bases and J shed 6 bases, with 9 bases lying between them. CDR3 residues: CASSDGSSQPQHF. The CDR3, as DNA: TGCGCCAGCAGTGACGGGTCCAGTCAGCCCCAGCATTTT.

J is TRBJ1-5 and V is TRBV19, with D uncertain. CDR1 is LNHDA, CDR2 SQIVND, per germline (reference sequence). The germline V and J ends were trimmed by 0 bases and 7 bases, with 4 bases remaining between them. CDR3 length: 12 amino acids. The CDR3 protein is CASSIERQPQHF. Here the CDR3 DNA reads TGTGCCAGTAGTATAGAGAGGCAGCCCCAGCATTTT.

This clonotype was seen only a few times. The CDR3 region has the DNA TGTGCCAGCAGCCTAACGGGACAGGGGCGGACAGATACGCAGTATTTT. This gives the protein CASSLTGQGRTDTQYF. This rearrangement joins TRBV27 to TRBJ2-3; 10 bases match TRBD1. The germline CDR1 and CDR2 sequences are MNHEY and SMNVEV (reference sequence). V shed 6 bases and J 3 bases; nucleotides not matched to a gene: 9. The CDR3 is made up of 16 amino acids.

This chain joins TRBV6-5 and TRBJ1-1, with D possibly matching TRBD1 (5 bases). This CDR3 is 14 amino acids long. V was trimmed by 0 bases and J by 6 bases, leaving 11 bases between them. Germline assignment: CDR1 MNHEY and CDR2 SVGAGI. CDR3 nucleotide sequence: TGTGCCAGCAGTTACTCTGGGGGAGGCTCTGAAGCTTTCTTT. It encodes CASSYSGGGSEAFF.

This clonotype was seen just once. The J gene is TRBJ2-3, the V gene TRBV6-5; tentative D call: TRBD2 (7 bases). The length of the CDR3 is 15 residues. Germline CDR1 reads MNHEY; CDR2 reads SVGAGI. The V gene lost 4 bases and the J gene lost 1 base, with 12 bases spanning the gap. CDR3 sequence reads: CASSLGGAGTDTQYF. The DNA of the CDR3 is TGTGCCAGCAGTTTAGGGGGGGCCGGCACAGATACGCAGTATTTT.

This clonotype was seen only a few times. V and J are TRBV12-3 or TRBV12-4 and TRBJ1-5; the D is unclear. CDR3 length: 13 residues. V was trimmed by 4 bases and J by 0 bases, leaving 4 bases between them. The CDR3 DNA is TGTGCCAGCAGTTCAAATAGCAATCAGCCCCAGCATTTT. The encoded protein is CASSSNSNQPQHF.

The V call is TRBV6-5, the J call TRBJ1-1; D might be TRBD1 (5 bases). The germline V gene has CDR1 MNHEY and CDR2 SVGAGI. The V gene lost 2 bases and the J gene lost 1 base, with 5 bases spanning the gap. The CDR3 has 13 residues. In nucleotides, the CDR3 is TGTGCCAGCAGTTACGGGGGGAACACTGAAGCTTTCTTT. Its translation is CASSYGGNTEAFF.

The chain employs TRBV20-1 and TRBJ1-2; D is possibly TRBD1 (5 bases). Germline CDR1 DFQATT, CDR2 SNEGSKA (reference sequence). Trimming shortened V by 0 bases and J by 5 bases, and 16 bases separated the two germline ends. The CDR3 has 15 residues. Here the CDR3 reads CSARDPITGIYGYTF. CDR3 sequence (DNA): TGCAGTGCTAGAGACCCCATAACAGGAATTTATGGCTACACCTTC.

The chain recombines TRBV19 with TRBJ1-5; 9 bases are shared with TRBD1. Germline V gene sequence: CDR1 LNHDA, CDR2 SQIVND (reference sequence). V lost 6 bases, J lost 0 bases, and 12 bases stayed unmatched. This CDR3 is 18 amino acids long. The CDR3 region has the DNA TGTGCCAGTAGCAAAGGGACAGGGAGAGATTATAGCAATCAGCCCCAGCATTTT. Amino acid sequence: CASSKGTGRDYSNQPQHF.